These 21 T cell receptor beta chains were all obtained from the same sample, sequenced in a study of T cell responses to AZD1222 COVID-19 vaccine. The assay was immunoSEQ multiplex PCR, and TCRdb's table has in-frame clones only and misses some. The sample records some 120,000 clones, approximately 85% being singletons. The starting material was peripheral blood, obtained on day 0 of AZD1222 vaccination. The receptors were sampled from an adult in good health.

This clone was seen just once. V gene TRBV25-1 combines with J gene TRBJ2-6; no reliable D call. Germline CDR1 MGHDK, CDR2 SYGVNS. With 8 bases removed from V and 9 bases from J, the gap between germline ends came to 8 bases. The CDR3 is 11 residues long. The CDR3 nucleotides are TGTGCCAGCTGGCAGGTCAACGTCCTGACTTTC. It specifies CASWQVNVLTF. Complete variable domain (other parts from reference TRBV25-1 and TRBJ2-6): EADIYQTPRYLVIGTGKKITLECSQTMGHDKMYWYQQDPGMELHLIHYSYGVNSTEKGDLSSESTVSRIRTEHFPLTLESARPSHTSQYLCASWQVNVLTFGAGSRLTVL.

The chain combines TRBV6-4 with TRBJ2-7; TRBD2 matches 13 bases. CDR3 size: 19 residues. With V trimmed by 4 bases and J by 0 bases, 12 bases remained unmatched. Germline CDR1 MRHNA, CDR2 SNTAGT. CDR3 residues: CASSGIRGTSGTHSYEQYF. As DNA, the CDR3 is TGTGCCAGCAGTGGGATTAGGGGGACTAGCGGGACCCACTCCTACGAGCAGTACTTC.

The rearrangement links TRBV25-1 to TRBJ2-5, with unresolved D. The V end was cut by 2 bases, the J end by 3 bases, with 13 bases between. CDR1 and CDR2 from the germline V gene are MGHDK and SYGVNS. The CDR3 is 15 residues long. As DNA, the CDR3 is TGTGCCAGCAGTGAAACCGGGCGTGAGGAAGAGACCCAGTACTTC. Translating it yields CASSETGREEETQYF. The full variable domain, in which reference TRBV25-1 and TRBJ2-5 provide the parts outside the CDR3, is EADIYQTPRYLVIGTGKKITLECSQTMGHDKMYWYQQDPGMELHLIHYSYGVNSTEKGDLSSESTVSRIRTEHFPLTLESARPSHTSQYLCASSETGREEETQYFGPGTRLLVL.

The rearrangement joins TRBV7-8 to TRBJ1-3, with D possibly TRBD1 on 5 matching bases. From germline, CDR1 is SGHVS and CDR2 FQNEAQ. The CDR3 is 16 amino acids. Trimming stripped 5 bases from V and 0 bases from J, with 14 bases between. The CDR3: CASSRLSGNSGNTIYF. The CDR3 DNA reads as TGTGCCAGCAGCCGACTATCAGGGAACTCTGGAAACACCATATATTTT. Combining the CDR3 with reference TRBV7-8 and TRBJ1-3 gives the whole variable domain GAGVSQSPRYKVAKRGQDVALRCDPISGHVSLFWYQQALGQGPEFLTYFQNEAQLDKSGLPSDRFFAERPEGSVSTLKIQRTQQEDSAVYLCASSRLSGNSGNTIYFGEGSWLTVV.

This chain joins TRBV28 and TRBJ1-3; D may be TRBD1 (5 bases). V was cut by 6 bases and J by 4 bases, with 7 bases left in between. Germline V gene lookup returns CDR1 MDHEN and CDR2 SYDVKM. CDR3 length: 12 residues. The CDR3 here is CASRGLGNTIYF. The CDR3 nucleotides are TGTGCCAGCAGGGGGCTCGGAAACACCATATATTTT. Full variable domain (remainder filled in from reference TRBV28 and TRBJ1-3): DVKVTQSSRYLVKRTGEKVFLECVQDMDHENMFWYRQDPGLGLRLIYFSYDVKMKEKGDIPEGYSVSREKKERFSLILESASTNQTSMYLCASRGLGNTIYFGEGSWLTVV.

J is TRBJ1-5 and V is TRBV4-3; D remains ambiguous. V lost 0 bases, J lost 7 bases, and 7 bases lay in between. CDR1 and CDR2 from the germline V gene are LGHNA and YSLEER. CDR3 size: 13 residues. The chain's CDR3 is CASSQDLGQPQHF. For the CDR3, the DNA is TGCGCCAGCAGCCAAGATCTCGGGCAGCCCCAGCATTTT.

The rearrangement joins TRBV9 to TRBJ2-7, with D hard to call. Trimming took off 0 bases at V and 2 bases at J, with 15 bases between the two ends. The CDR3 contains 16 residues. From germline, CDR1 is SGDLS and CDR2 YYNGEE. CDR3: CASSVGDPAATYEQYF. The DNA of the CDR3 is TGTGCCAGCAGCGTAGGAGACCCGGCGGCAACCTACGAGCAGTACTTC.

This clone came up once. This rearrangement joins TRBV7-3 to TRBJ2-5; 12 bases line up with TRBD2. The V segment lost 4 bases and the J segment 9 bases; nucleotides outside the gene matches: 12. This CDR3 has 16 amino acids. Per the germline V gene, CDR1 is SGHTA and CDR2 is FQGTGA. CDR3 sequence reads: CASSSTGTSGQGPQYF. The DNA of the CDR3 is TGTGCCAGCAGCTCCACCGGGACTAGCGGGCAGGGGCCCCAGTACTTC.

The J gene is TRBJ1-2, the V gene TRBV9; a weak D match, TRBD1 (6 bases). This CDR3 comprises 13 residues. CDR1 and CDR2 (germline): SGDLS, YYNGEE. Trimming took off 4 bases at V and 8 bases at J, with 15 bases between the two ends. The chain's CDR3 is CASSTSGAQGYTF. CDR3 in DNA: TGTGCCAGCAGCACCTCGGGGGCTCAGGGCTACACCTTC.

J is TRBJ1-5 and V is TRBV7-2; unclear D gene. CDR1 is SGHTA and CDR2 is FQGNSA in the germline V gene. There are 13 residues in the CDR3. Trimming removed 1 base from V and 7 bases from J, with 8 bases in between. The CDR3 loop is CASSLEIDQPQHF. The CDR3 bases are TGTGCCAGCAGCTTAGAGATAGACCAGCCCCAGCATTTT. Full variable domain (remainder filled in from reference TRBV7-2 and TRBJ1-5): GAGVSQSPSNKVTEKGKDVELRCDPISGHTALYWYRQSLGQGLEFLIYFQGNSAPDKSGLPSDRFSAERTGGSVSTLTIQRTQQEDSAVYLCASSLEIDQPQHFGDGTRLSIL.

The chain is built from TRBV5-4 and TRBJ1-4; D gene uncertain. The CDR3 totals 13 residues. Germline values: CDR1 SGHNT, CDR2 YYREEE (reference sequence). V shed 0 bases and J shed 8 bases, with 8 bases lying between them. The CDR3 DNA reads as TGTGCCAGCAGCTTGGAACCTGGGGAAAAACTGTTTTTT. This encodes CASSLEPGEKLFF.

The chain recombines TRBV6-5 with TRBJ1-2; D not certain. Germline V gives CDR1 MNHEY, CDR2 SVGAGI. Trimming took off 4 bases at V and 5 bases at J, with 8 bases between the two ends. CDR3 size: 12 residues. In DNA, the CDR3 is TGTGCCAGCAGTTCCGTTGATTATGGCTACACCTTC. Encoded protein: CASSSVDYGYTF.

The chain links TRBV3-1 (or the pseudogene TRBV3-2) to TRBJ2-5; 11 nucleotides line up with TRBD2. The ends lost 3 bases at V and 6 bases at J; junction bases unmatched: 15. The CDR3 extends over 18 amino acids. Germline V gene sequence: CDR1 LGHDT, CDR2 YNNKEL (reference sequence). CDR3 residues: CASSHTIAGGRKSKTQYF. In DNA, the CDR3 is TGTGCCAGCAGCCACACCATAGCGGGGGGGCGAAAGTCGAAGACCCAGTACTTC.

The chain joins TRBV18 to TRBJ2-7; no clear D. V shed 6 bases and J shed 5 bases, with 14 bases lying between them. Germline-derived CDR1 and CDR2 are KGHSH and LQKENI. The CDR3 is 13 residues long. Here the CDR3 DNA reads TGTGCCAGCTCCCCCCCGAGGAGCCACGAGCAGTACTTC. It yields the protein CASSPPRSHEQYF. The full variable domain, with the rest looked up from reference TRBV18 and TRBJ2-7, is NAGVMQNPRHLVRRRGQEARLRCSPMKGHSHVYWYRQLPEEGLKFMVYLQKENIIDESGMPKERFSAEFPKEGPSILRIQQVVRGDSAAYFCASSPPRSHEQYFGPGTRLTVT.

This chain connects TRBV9 to TRBJ1-2; 8 nucleotides agree with TRBD1. This CDR3 contains 13 residues. With V trimmed by 6 bases and J by 6 bases, 7 bases remained unmatched. Looked up from germline, CDR1 is SGDLS and CDR2 is YYNGEE. The CDR3: CASMGQARDGYTF. The DNA of the CDR3 is TGTGCCAGCATGGGACAGGCTAGAGATGGCTACACCTTC.

This clone was seen just once. The CDR3 spells CASSQDRLTPGNEQFF. The DNA for the CDR3 is TGCGCCAGCAGCCAAGATAGGCTTACGCCTGGGAATGAGCAGTTCTTC. This sequence joins TRBV4-3 and TRBJ2-1; no firm D call. Germline lookup yields CDR1 LGHNA and CDR2 YSLEER. The CDR3 contains 16 residues. Trimming cost V 0 bases and J 7 bases, with 16 bases left between them.

The rearrangement uses TRBV6-8 and TRBJ2-7; TRBD1 agrees at 8 bases. The germline V gene encodes CDR1 MNHGY and CDR2 SAAAGT. This CDR3 comprises 15 residues. J gave up 2 bases and V 5 bases, and 8 bases lay outside the gene matches. The CDR3 region has the DNA TGTGCCAGCAGTCGTTGGACAGGGAAAACCTACGAGCAGTACTTC. Protein product: CASSRWTGKTYEQYF.

V and J are TRBV7-9 and TRBJ1-1, with 10 bases lining up with TRBD1. V shed 7 bases and J 3 bases; nucleotides not matched to a gene: 5. Germline V lookup: CDR1 SEHNR, CDR2 FQNEAQ (reference sequence). This CDR3 has 14 residues. CDR3: CASTRTGGDTEAFF. Here the CDR3 DNA reads TGTGCCAGCACCCGGACAGGGGGGGACACTGAAGCTTTCTTT.

This clone turned up a few times. V gene TRBV5-1 combines with J gene TRBJ2-7, with 9 bases identical to TRBD1. This CDR3 region has 14 residues. The junction had 0 bases not matched to a gene; V was cut back by 0 bases and J by 2 bases. Germline CDR1 and CDR2: SGHRS and YFSETQ. The CDR3 sequence is CASSLGQGAYEQYF. The CDR3 region has the DNA TGCGCCAGCAGCTTGGGACAGGGGGCCTACGAGCAGTACTTC.

This clone was observed a single time. This chain links TRBV2 with TRBJ2-7; 7 bases map to TRBD2. The CDR3 length is 11 residues. Germline assignment: CDR1 SNHLY and CDR2 FYNNEI. Trimming took 11 bases from V and 7 from J; bases not matched to a gene: 8. CDR3 in amino acids: CAGQTSMEQYF. CDR3 DNA sequence: TGTGCCGGTCAGACTAGCATGGAGCAGTACTTC.

This clone was seen a few times. The chain is built from TRBV6-5 and TRBJ1-2; D uncertain. Germline assignment: CDR1 MNHEY and CDR2 SVGAGI. V was shortened by 3 bases and J by 0 bases, with 5 bases between the two germline ends. The length of the CDR3 is 13 residues. The CDR3 sequence is CASSYTANYGYTF. CDR3 nucleotides: TGTGCCAGCAGTTATACAGCTAACTATGGCTACACCTTC.